The T cell receptor (beta chain) under discussion was sequenced for a study of cytomegalovirus exposure and HLA in healthy donors. Healthy individuals who donated bone marrow served as the donors. Study outcomes and limitations: In a later analysis, TCR beta V- and J-gene trimming showed a link to a missense DCLRE1C variant. HLA-A and HLA-B allele assignments for most subjects were reportedly predicted accurately using TCR beta sequences.

The PCR employed 60 Vbeta primers together with 13 Jbeta primers. Sequencing was performed with immunoSEQ multiplex PCR; in TCRdb, only in-frame clones are kept and a portion is missing. The profile covers about 86,000 clones, with roughly 72% appearing a single time and 6.2% taken by the ten largest. Deletions cut 0 bases from V and 0 bases from J, with 9 bases between. Germline CDR1 and CDR2: MNHEY and SVGAGI. The CDR3 spans 16 residues. Turning to this clone: Its antigen remains unknown.

The TCR sequence derives from a woman aged 45-60 years in good health and CMV-seropositive. The V call is TRBV6-5, the J call TRBJ1-5; D gene ambiguous. Sequencing used PBMCs. This CDR3 is CASSYSQVTSNQPQHF. CDR3 coding DNA: TGTGCCAGCAGTTACTCCCAGGTGACTAGCAATCAGCCCCAGCATTTT.